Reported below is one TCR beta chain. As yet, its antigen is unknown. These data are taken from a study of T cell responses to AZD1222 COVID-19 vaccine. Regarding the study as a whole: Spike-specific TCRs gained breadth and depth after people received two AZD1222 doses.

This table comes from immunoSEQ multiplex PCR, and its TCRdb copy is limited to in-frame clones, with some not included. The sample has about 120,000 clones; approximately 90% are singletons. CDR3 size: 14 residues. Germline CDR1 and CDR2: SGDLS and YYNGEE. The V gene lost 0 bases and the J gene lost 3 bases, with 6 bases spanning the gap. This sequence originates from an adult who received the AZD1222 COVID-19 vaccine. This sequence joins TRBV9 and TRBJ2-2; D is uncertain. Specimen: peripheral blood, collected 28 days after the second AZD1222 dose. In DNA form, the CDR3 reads TGTGCCAGCAGCGTAGAAACATACACCGGGGAGCTGTTTTTT. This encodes CASSVETYTGELFF.